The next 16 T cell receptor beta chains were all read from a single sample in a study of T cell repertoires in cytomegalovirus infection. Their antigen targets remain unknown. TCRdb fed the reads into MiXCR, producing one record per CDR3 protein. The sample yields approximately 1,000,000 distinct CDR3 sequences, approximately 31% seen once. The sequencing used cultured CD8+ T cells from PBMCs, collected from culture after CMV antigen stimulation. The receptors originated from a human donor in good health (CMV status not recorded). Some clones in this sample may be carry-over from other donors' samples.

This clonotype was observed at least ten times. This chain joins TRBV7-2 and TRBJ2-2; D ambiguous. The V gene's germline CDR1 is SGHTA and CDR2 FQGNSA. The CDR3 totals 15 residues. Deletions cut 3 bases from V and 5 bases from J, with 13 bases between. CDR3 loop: CASSFPLLGTGELFF. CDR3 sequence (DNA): TGTGCCAGCAGCTTCCCCCTCCTGGGGACCGGGGAGCTGTTTTTT.

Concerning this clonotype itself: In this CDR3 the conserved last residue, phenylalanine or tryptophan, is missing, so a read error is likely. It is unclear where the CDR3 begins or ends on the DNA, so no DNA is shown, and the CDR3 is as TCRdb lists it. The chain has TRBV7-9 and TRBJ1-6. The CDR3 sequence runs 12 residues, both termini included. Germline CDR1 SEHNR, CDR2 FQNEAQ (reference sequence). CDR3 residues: CASSLGGSYPAL.

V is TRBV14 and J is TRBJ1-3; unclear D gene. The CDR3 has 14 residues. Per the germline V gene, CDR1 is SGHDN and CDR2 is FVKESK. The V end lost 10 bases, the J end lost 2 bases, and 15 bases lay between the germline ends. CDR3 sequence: CANRPRGTGNTIYF. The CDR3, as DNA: TGTGCCAACAGACCTCGGGGTACTGGAAACACCATATATTTT.

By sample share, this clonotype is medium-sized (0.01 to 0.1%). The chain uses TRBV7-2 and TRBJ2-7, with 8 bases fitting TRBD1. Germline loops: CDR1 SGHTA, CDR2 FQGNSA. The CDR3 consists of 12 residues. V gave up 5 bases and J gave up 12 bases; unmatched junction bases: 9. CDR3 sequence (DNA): TGTGCCAGCAGCCAGCCGACAGGGGTCCGGTACTTC. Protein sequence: CASSQPTGVRYF.

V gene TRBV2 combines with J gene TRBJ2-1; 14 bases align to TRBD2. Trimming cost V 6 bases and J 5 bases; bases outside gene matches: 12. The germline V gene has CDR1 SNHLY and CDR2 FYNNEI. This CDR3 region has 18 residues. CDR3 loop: CASRGVPTSGGANNEQFF. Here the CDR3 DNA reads TGTGCCAGCAGGGGAGTGCCGACTAGCGGGGGGGCTAACAATGAGCAGTTCTTC.

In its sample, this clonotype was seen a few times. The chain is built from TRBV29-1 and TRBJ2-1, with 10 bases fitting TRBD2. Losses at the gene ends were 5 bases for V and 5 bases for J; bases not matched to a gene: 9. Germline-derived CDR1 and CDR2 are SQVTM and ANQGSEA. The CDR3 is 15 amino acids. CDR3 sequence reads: CSVTNQRGGHNEQFF. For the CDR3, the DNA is TGCAGCGTTACCAACCAGCGGGGGGGCCACAATGAGCAGTTCTTC.

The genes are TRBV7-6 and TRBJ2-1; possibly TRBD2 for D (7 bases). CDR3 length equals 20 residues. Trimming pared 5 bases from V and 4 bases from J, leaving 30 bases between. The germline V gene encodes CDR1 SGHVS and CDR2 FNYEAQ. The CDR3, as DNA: TGTGCCAGCAGCCCACTCGCCCTTCTTAGGGCGGGGGCCAAATACAATGAGCAGTTCTTC. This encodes CASSPLALLRAGAKYNEQFF.

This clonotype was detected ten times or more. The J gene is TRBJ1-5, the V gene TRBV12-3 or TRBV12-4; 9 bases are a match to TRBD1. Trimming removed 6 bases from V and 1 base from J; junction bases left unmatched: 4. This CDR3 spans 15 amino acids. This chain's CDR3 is CASSRTGESNQPQHF. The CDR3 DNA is TGTGCCAGCAGCCGGACAGGGGAGAGCAATCAGCCCCAGCATTTT.

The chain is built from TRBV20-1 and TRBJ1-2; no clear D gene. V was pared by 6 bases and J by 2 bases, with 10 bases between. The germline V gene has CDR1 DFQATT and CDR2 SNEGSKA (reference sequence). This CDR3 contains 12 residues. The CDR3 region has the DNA TGCAGTGCCCCGGAGATGAACTATGGCTACACCTTC. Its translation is CSAPEMNYGYTF.

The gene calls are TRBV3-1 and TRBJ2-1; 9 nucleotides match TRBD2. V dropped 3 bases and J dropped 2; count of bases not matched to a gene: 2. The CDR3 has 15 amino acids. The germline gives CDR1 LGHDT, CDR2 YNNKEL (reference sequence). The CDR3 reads CASSQTSGTYNEQFF. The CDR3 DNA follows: TGTGCCAGCAGCCAGACTAGCGGTACCTACAATGAGCAGTTCTTC.

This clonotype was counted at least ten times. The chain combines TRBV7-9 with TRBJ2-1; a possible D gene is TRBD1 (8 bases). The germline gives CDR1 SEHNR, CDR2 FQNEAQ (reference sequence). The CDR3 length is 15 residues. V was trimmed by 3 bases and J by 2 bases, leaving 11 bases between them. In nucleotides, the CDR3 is TGTGCCAGCAGCTTCACAGGGGGGGCCTACAATGAGCAGTTCTTC. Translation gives CASSFTGGAYNEQFF.

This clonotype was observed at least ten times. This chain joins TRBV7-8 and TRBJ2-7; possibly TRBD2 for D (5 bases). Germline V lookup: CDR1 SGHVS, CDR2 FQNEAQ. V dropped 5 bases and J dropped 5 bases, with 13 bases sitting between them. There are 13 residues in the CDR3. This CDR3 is CASSLRAGDEQYV. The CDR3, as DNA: TGTGCCAGCAGCCTCCGAGCCGGGGACGAGCAGTACGTC.

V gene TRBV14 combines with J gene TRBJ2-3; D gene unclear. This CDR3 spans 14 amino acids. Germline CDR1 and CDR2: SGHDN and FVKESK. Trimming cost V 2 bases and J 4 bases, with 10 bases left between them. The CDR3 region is CASSQLWTADTQYF. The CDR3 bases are TGTGCCAGCAGCCAACTCTGGACCGCAGATACGCAGTATTTT.

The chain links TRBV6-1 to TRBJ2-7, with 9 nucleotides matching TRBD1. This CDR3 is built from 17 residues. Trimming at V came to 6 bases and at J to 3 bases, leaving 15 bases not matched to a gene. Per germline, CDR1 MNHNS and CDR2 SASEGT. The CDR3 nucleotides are TGTGCCAGCAGGTCGGACAGGGGTCCAAGGAGGATCTACGAGCAGTACGTC. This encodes CASRSDRGPRRIYEQYV.

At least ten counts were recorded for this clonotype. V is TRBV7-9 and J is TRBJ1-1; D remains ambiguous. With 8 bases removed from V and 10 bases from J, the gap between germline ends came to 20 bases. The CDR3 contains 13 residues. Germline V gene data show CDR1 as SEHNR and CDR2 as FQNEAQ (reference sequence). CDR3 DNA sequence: TGTGCCAGCTGGGAAACCCGAACTGCTGGAGCTTTCTTT. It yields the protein CASWETRTAGAFF. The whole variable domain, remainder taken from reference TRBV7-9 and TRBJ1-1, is DTGVSQNPRHKITKRGQNVTFRCDPISEHNRLYWYRQTLGQGPEFLTYFQNEAQLEKSRLLSDRFSAERPKGSFSTLEIQRTEQGDSAMYLCASWETRTAGAFFGQGTRLTVV.

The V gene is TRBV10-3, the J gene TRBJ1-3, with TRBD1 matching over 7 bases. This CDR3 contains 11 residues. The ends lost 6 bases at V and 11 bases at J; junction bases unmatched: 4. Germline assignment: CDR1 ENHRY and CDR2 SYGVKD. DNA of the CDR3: TGTGCCATCAGGTCCGACAGGGCCATATATTTT. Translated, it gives CAIRSDRAIYF.